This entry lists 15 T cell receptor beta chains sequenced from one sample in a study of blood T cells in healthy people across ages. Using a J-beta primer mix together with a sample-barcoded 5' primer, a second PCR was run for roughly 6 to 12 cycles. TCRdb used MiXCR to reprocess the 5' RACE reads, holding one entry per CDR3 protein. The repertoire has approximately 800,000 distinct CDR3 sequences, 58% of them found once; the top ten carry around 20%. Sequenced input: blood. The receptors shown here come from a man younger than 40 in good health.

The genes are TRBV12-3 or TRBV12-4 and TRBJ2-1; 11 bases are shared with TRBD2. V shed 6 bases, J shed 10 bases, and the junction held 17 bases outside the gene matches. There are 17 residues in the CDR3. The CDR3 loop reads CASSLSALAGVLNEQFF. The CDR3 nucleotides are TGTGCCAGCAGCCTGAGCGCACTAGCGGGAGTTCTCAACGAGCAGTTCTTC.

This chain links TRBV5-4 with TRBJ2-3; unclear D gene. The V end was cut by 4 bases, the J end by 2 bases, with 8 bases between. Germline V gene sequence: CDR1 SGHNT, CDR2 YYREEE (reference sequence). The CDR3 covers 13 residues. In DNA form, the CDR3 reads TGTGCCAGCAGCACGGTGGACACAGATACGCAGTATTTT. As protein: CASSTVDTDTQYF.

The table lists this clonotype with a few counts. CDR3 loop: CAQGGRTGELFF. In DNA form, the CDR3 reads TGCGCTCAAGGGGGTCGCACCGGGGAGCTGTTTTTT. V usage is TRBV20-1 and J usage is TRBJ2-2; D might be TRBD1 (6 bases). The length of the CDR3 is 12 residues. Germline assignment: CDR1 DFQATT and CDR2 SNEGSKA (reference sequence).

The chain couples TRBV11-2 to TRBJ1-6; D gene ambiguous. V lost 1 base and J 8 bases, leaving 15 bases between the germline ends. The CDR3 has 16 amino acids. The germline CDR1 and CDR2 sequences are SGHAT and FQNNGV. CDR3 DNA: TGTGCCAGCAGCTTAGTTCAAACACGAATGGATTCACCCCTCCACTTT. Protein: CASSLVQTRMDSPLHF.

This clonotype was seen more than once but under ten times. As DNA, the CDR3 is TGCAGCGTTACCAGCGGGGAATACTACGAGCAGTACTTC. It specifies CSVTSGEYYEQYF. The chain combines TRBV29-1 with TRBJ2-7; TRBD2 matches 7 bases. V dropped 5 bases and J dropped 3; count of bases not matched to a gene: 7. The CDR3 loop spans 13 amino acids. Germline CDR1 reads SQVTM; CDR2 reads ANQGSEA.

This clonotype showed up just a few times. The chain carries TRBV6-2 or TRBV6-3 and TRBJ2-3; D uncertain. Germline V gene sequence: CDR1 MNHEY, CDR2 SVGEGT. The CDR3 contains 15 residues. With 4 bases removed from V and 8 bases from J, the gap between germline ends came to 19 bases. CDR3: CASSSRSPTIATQYF. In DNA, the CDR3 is TGTGCCAGCAGTTCGCGAAGCCCCACGATCGCTACGCAGTATTTT.

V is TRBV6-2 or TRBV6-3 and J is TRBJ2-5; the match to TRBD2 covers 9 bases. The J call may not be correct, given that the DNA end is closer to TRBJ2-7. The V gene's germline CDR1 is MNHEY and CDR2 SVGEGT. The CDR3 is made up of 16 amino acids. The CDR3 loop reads CASSYELVAGVGEQYF. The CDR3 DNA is TGTGCCAGCAGTTACGAGCTGGTAGCGGGAGTGGGCGAGCAGTACTTC.

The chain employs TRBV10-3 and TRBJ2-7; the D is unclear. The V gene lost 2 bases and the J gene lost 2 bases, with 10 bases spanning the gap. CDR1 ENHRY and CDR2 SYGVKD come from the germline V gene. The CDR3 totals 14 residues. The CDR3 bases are TGTGCCATCAGTGAGATTAGTGCACCCTACGAGCAGTACTTC. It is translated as CAISEISAPYEQYF.

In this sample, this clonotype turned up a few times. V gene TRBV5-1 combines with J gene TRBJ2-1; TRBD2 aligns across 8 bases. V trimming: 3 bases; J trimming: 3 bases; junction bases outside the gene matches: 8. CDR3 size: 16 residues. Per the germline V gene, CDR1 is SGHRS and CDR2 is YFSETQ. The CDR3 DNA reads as TGCGCCAGCAGCTCCGGGGTAGCGGGGCTCTACAATGAGCAGTTCTTC. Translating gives CASSSGVAGLYNEQFF.

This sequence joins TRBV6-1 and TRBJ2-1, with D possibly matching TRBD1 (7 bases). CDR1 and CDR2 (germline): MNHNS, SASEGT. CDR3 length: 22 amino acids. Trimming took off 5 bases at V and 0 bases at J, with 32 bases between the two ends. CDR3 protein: CASSSPTPRGVIEKSSYNEQFF. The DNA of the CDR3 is TGTGCCAGCAGTAGCCCTACCCCCAGGGGGGTGATCGAAAAAAGCTCCTACAATGAGCAGTTCTTC.

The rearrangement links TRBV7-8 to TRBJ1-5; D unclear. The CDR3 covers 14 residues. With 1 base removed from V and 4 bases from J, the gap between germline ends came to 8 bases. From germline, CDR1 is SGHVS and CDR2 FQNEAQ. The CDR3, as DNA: TGTGCCAGCAGCTTAGATTCGGGTAATCAGCCCCAGCATTTT. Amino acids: CASSLDSGNQPQHF.

CDR3 region: CSADYYGYTF. The CDR3 nucleotides are TGCAGCGCAGATTACTATGGCTACACCTTC. J is TRBJ1-2 and V is TRBV29-1; unclear D gene. The CDR3 sequence is 10 residues long. V was clipped by 7 bases and J by 3 bases, with 6 bases between them. The germline CDR1 and CDR2 sequences are SQVTM and ANQGSEA.

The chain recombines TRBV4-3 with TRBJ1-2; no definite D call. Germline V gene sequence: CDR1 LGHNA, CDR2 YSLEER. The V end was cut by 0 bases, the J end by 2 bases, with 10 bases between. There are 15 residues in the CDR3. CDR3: CASSQDWGGNYGYTF. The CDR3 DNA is TGCGCCAGCAGCCAAGATTGGGGAGGGAACTATGGCTACACCTTC.

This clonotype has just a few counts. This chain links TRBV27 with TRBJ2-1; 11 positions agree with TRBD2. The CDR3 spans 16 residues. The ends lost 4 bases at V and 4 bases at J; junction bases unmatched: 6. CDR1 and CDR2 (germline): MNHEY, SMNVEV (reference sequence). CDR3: CASSYYGTSGYNEQFF. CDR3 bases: TGTGCCAGCAGTTATTATGGGACTAGCGGATACAATGAGCAGTTCTTC.

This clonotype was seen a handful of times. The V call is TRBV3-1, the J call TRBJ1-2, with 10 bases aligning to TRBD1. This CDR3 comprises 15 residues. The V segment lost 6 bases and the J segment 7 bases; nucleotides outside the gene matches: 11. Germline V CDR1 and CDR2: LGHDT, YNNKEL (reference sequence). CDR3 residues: CASRPDRGRGTGYTF. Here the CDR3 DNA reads TGTGCCAGCAGGCCCGACAGGGGGCGCGGAACTGGCTACACCTTC.